Listed below are T cell receptor beta chains from one sample, sequenced in a study of T cell responses to AZD1222 COVID-19 vaccine. Measured with immunoSEQ multiplex PCR; TCRdb has only the in-frame clones, and not every one. The sample includes 100,000 to 150,000 clones, approximately 87% seen only once; the top ten take more than 9%. Sequencing was performed on peripheral blood, taken on day 0 of AZD1222 vaccination. These receptors all stem from an adult in good health. Each CDR3 is given with its conserved first and last residue. D genes are given only for firm matches. Clone size is shown for a subset of rows, as once, few, many or a class of expanded clone.

J gene	clone size	D gene	V gene	CDR3 DNA	CDR3 protein
TRBJ1-5	.	.	TRBV7-9	TGTGCCAGCAGCAATGAGGGGTGGGAGCACGGGCCCCAGCATTTT	CASSNEGWEHGPQHF
TRBJ1-2	.	TRBD1	TRBV3-1/TRBV3-2	TGTGCCAGCAGCCAAGGCCAGGGGGCATCTGGCTACACCTTC	CASSQGQGASGYTF
TRBJ2-5	.	.	TRBV9	TGTGCCAGCAGCGTAGTAGGTCTCCGAGAAGAGACCCAGTACTTC	CASSVVGLREETQYF
TRBJ2-7	.	TRBD2	TRBV6-2/TRBV6-3	TGTGCCAGCAGTTACCCACCGGGACTAGTGCGCGAGCAGTACTTC	CASSYPPGLVREQYF
TRBJ1-5	.	.	TRBV27	TGTGCCAGCAGTTTAATACCGGTGCGGCGGTATAGTAGCAATCAGCCCCAGCATTTT	CASSLIPVRRYSSNQPQHF
TRBJ1-2	.	.	TRBV3-1/TRBV3-2	TGTGCCAGCAGCCAAGAGGGCGCCCTCACGGGCTATGGCTACACCTTC	CASSQEGALTGYGYTF
TRBJ2-7	.	.	TRBV5-4	TGTGCCAGCAGCTCCTACAGTCAATCCTCCTACGAGCAGTACTTC	CASSSYSQSSYEQYF
TRBJ2-5	.	TRBD2	TRBV7-2	TGTGCCAGCAGCTTATGGACTAGCGGGGGGGTTGTGGGAGAGACCCAGTACTTC	CASSLWTSGGVVGETQYF
TRBJ2-2	.	TRBD2	TRBV5-1	TGCGCCAGCAGCCCGAGGCTAGCGGGAGCGGCGGATACCGGGGAGCTGTTTTTT	CASSPRLAGAADTGELFF
TRBJ2-7	.	.	TRBV27	TGTGCCAGCAGTTTAAAGGACCACCCCTCCTACGAGCAGTACTTC	CASSLKDHPSYEQYF
TRBJ1-5	once	.	TRBV2	TGTGCCAGCAGTGAAAGGATGGGGGGTAGTCAGCCCCAGCATTTT	CASSERMGGSQPQHF
TRBJ2-1	.	TRBD1	TRBV7-3	TGTGCCAGCAGCTTAGGGACAGGGGTGGACAATGAGCAGTTCTTC	CASSLGTGVDNEQFF
TRBJ2-2	.	.	TRBV7-3	TGTGCCAGCAGCTTGGGACTGATCACGAACACCGGGGAGCTGTTTTTT	CASSLGLITNTGELFF
TRBJ1-3	.	.	TRBV7-9	TGTGCCAGCAGCTTATCTCCGGGGGGGATCAACACCATATATTTT	CASSLSPGGINTIYF
TRBJ1-1	.	.	TRBV5-6	TGTGCCAGCAGCTTGGTCGGCCGGAACACTGAAGCTTTCTTT	CASSLVGRNTEAFF
TRBJ2-1	.	TRBD1	TRBV6-5	TGTGCCAGCAAAGGGGGGACAGGGTACAATGAGCAGTTCTTC	CASKGGTGYNEQFF
TRBJ2-7	.	.	TRBV7-8	TGTGCCAGCAGCTTAGAACTAGCTTCCGAGCAGTACTTC	CASSLELASEQYF
TRBJ1-2	.	TRBD1	TRBV7-2	TGTGCCAGCAGCCTACGACAGGGGGCGAATGGCTACACCTTC	CASSLRQGANGYTF
TRBJ2-3	.	.	TRBV6-5	TGTGCCAGCAGTACGAGTGCAGATACGCAGTATTTT	CASSTSADTQYF
TRBJ2-3	.	.	TRBV5-1	TGCGCCAGCAGCTTGGGGACCACAGATACGCAGTATTTT	CASSLGTTDTQYF
TRBJ1-3	few	.	TRBV19	TGTGCCAGTAGTAGACGTTGGGGGAACTCTGGAAACACCATATATTTT	CASSRRWGNSGNTIYF
TRBJ1-1	.	.	TRBV21-1	TGTGCCAGCAGCAAAGCCGGGACACTAAACACTGAAGCTTTCTTT	CASSKAGTLNTEAFF
TRBJ2-7	.	TRBD1	TRBV28	TGTGCCACCCGACAGGGAACCCACGAGCAGTACTTC	CATRQGTHEQYF
TRBJ1-5	.	.	TRBV5-1	TGCGCCAGCAGCTTCGGGGATGGGGGTCAGCCCCAGCATTTT	CASSFGDGGQPQHF
TRBJ1-1	once	.	TRBV10-3	TGTGCCACGGGGACATTGAACACTGAAGCTTTCTTT	CATGTLNTEAFF
TRBJ1-1	few	.	TRBV7-2	TGTGCCAGCAGCTTAGGGGGTGGCACTGAAGCTTTCTTT	CASSLGGGTEAFF
TRBJ1-1	.	.	TRBV5-1	TGCGCCAGCAGCTTGCAGCAGAACACTGAAGCTTTCTTT	CASSLQQNTEAFF
TRBJ1-6	.	TRBD1	TRBV2	TGTGCCAGCAGAAGGACAGGGCCCCTCCACTTT	CASRRTGPLHF
TRBJ2-2	.	.	TRBV7-2	TGTGCCAGCAGCTCAGCCCGACTAACGGGAGTTTGGGGCGGGGAGCTGTTTTTT	CASSSARLTGVWGGELFF
TRBJ1-1	.	TRBD1	TRBV19	TGTGCCAGTAGTACAGGGACAGGCATCAACATGAACACTGAAGCTTTCTTT	CASSTGTGINMNTEAFF
TRBJ2-1	.	.	TRBV7-2	TGTGCCAGCAGCTTTAAACCCCCAAGCCTTAATGAGCAGTTCTTC	CASSFKPPSLNEQFF
TRBJ2-1	.	TRBD1	TRBV5-5	TGTGCCAGCAGGGCACAGGGGGTCGGCTCCTACAATGAGCAGTTCTTC	CASRAQGVGSYNEQFF
TRBJ1-2	.	.	TRBV18	TGTGCCTCAGGGGCCGGCCCCGCTCTCTATGGCTACACCTTC	CASGAGPALYGYTF
TRBJ2-7	.	TRBD1	TRBV6-2/TRBV6-3	TGTGCCAGCAGTTACCGAACGCCGACAGGGGGAAAACTAGGCGAGCAGTACTTC	CASSYRTPTGGKLGEQYF
TRBJ2-1	.	TRBD1	TRBV5-1	TGCGCCAGCAGCTTAGGGACAGGATCCTACAATGAGCAGTTCTTC	CASSLGTGSYNEQFF
TRBJ2-1	.	TRBD1	TRBV10-3	TGTGCCATCAGTGGCGCAGGGACAGGGGGAGTTCAGGGTGAGCAGTTCTTC	CAISGAGTGGVQGEQFF
TRBJ2-5	.	.	TRBV9	TGTGCCAGCAGCGTAGGACTGAACCAAGAGACCCAGTACTTC	CASSVGLNQETQYF
TRBJ2-3	.	TRBD1	TRBV7-2	TGTGCCAGCAGCCAGCTAGGACAGGGCACAGATACGCAGTATTTT	CASSQLGQGTDTQYF
TRBJ2-3	.	TRBD2	TRBV4-2	TGTGCCAGCAGCCCCGGACTAGCGGGGCTAGGGGGCACAGATACGCAGTATTTT	CASSPGLAGLGGTDTQYF
TRBJ2-2	.	.	TRBV27	TGTGCCAGCAGTATCCGGGGCAACACCGGGGAGCTGTTTTTT	CASSIRGNTGELFF
TRBJ2-7	.	TRBD1	TRBV4-3	TGCGCCAGCAGCCTCAACAGGGGGAGCTCCTACGAGCAGTACTTC	CASSLNRGSSYEQYF
TRBJ1-2	.	TRBD1	TRBV9	TGTGCCAGCAGCTCCCTATCAGGGACAGGGCATGGCTACACCTTC	CASSSLSGTGHGYTF
TRBJ1-1	.	.	TRBV28	TGTGCCAGTCTAGGGGGGGGCACTGAAGCTTTCTTT	CASLGGGTEAFF
TRBJ2-1	.	.	TRBV9	TGTGCCAGCAGCGTAGGGGGACACTCCTACAATGAGCAGTTCTTC	CASSVGGHSYNEQFF
TRBJ2-2	.	.	TRBV4-1	TGCGCCAGCAGCCCAAGGGGCCCGGGGTACGCCGGGGAGCTGTTTTTT	CASSPRGPGYAGELFF
TRBJ1-1	.	.	TRBV21-1	TGTGCCAGCAGCCACTGGACATACACGTACACTGAAGCTTTCTTT	CASSHWTYTYTEAFF
TRBJ2-7	few	TRBD2	TRBV28	TGTGCCAGCAGTGCCCGACTAGCGGGAGGAAGAAACGAGCAGTACTTC	CASSARLAGGRNEQYF
TRBJ1-4	few	.	TRBV5-1	TGCGCCAGCAGCGTAGCCGGTTGGGGTGAAAAACTGTTTTTT	CASSVAGWGEKLFF
TRBJ2-1	once	.	TRBV19	TGTGCTACGAAGGAGGCCGGGCACGGAAATGAGCAGTTCTTC	CATKEAGHGNEQFF
TRBJ2-2	.	.	TRBV4-2	TGTGCCAGCAGCCAAGTCACCGGGGAGCTGTTTTTT	CASSQVTGELFF
TRBJ1-1	.	.	TRBV29-1	TGCAGCGCTCGTGGAGGAGGGGTGGGCACTGAAGCTTTCTTT	CSARGGGVGTEAFF
TRBJ1-1	.	TRBD1	TRBV5-3	TGTGCCAGAAGTTTTGACAGGGCGCTGTACCCTGAAGCTTTCTTT	CARSFDRALYPEAFF